Listed below are T cell receptor beta chains from one sample, sequenced in a study of Graves' ophthalmopathy and Graves' hyperthyroidism. MiXCR, run by TCRdb on the multiplex PCR reads, gives a single entry per CDR3 protein. The table shows 200,000 to 250,000 distinct CDR3 sequences, with approximately 42% occurring only once. What was sequenced was peripheral blood. These TCRs come from an adult man with Graves' ophthalmopathy. Both conserved end residues are part of each CDR3. The D gene is left open where the match is weak. Rows give clone size only sometimes, using once, few, many, or a class for an expanded clone.

d_call j_call v_call clone_size cdr3_nt cdr3_aa
NA TRBJ2-5 TRBV20-1 NA TGCAGTGTAGGGGCCCCGGAGACCCAGTACTTC CSVGAPETQYF
NA TRBJ1-6 TRBV9 NA TGTGCCAGCAGTTTACTAGATAGCTCCTATAATTCACCCCTCCACTTT CASSLLDSSYNSPLHF
NA TRBJ2-5 TRBV29-1 NA TGCAGCTTCAGGGGCTTTTCTGAGACCCAGTACTTC CSFRGFSETQYF
NA TRBJ1-2 TRBV30 once TGTGCCTGGACCCAGCCCTATGGCTACACCTTC CAWTQPYGYTF
NA TRBJ1-1 TRBV10-3 NA TGTGCCATCACACCGGGACACACGCTCCACCTTCCCCTGAACACTGAAGCTTTCTTT CAITPGHTLHLPLNTEAFF
NA TRBJ1-1 TRBV7-2 NA TGTGCCAGCAGCTTAGCGGGGACGGTGAACACTGAAGCTTTCTTT CASSLAGTVNTEAFF
NA TRBJ2-7 TRBV10-3 few TGTGCCATTGGATTACAGGACAGCCTATCCTACGAGCAGTACTTC CAIGLQDSLSYEQYF
NA TRBJ2-2 TRBV28 NA TGTGCCAGCTCCCGGGAACCGAACACCGGGGAGCTGTTTTTT CASSREPNTGELFF
NA TRBJ2-7 TRBV11-2 NA TGTGCCAGCAGCCAAGCGGTGACAGACTACGAGCAGTACTTC CASSQAVTDYEQYF
NA TRBJ2-5 TRBV7-9 many TGTGCCAGCAGCCGTTCATCGGAGACCCAGTACTTC CASSRSSETQYF
NA TRBJ1-2 TRBV12-3/TRBV12-4 NA TGTGCCAGCAGTTTTTTACAGACATATGGCTACACCTTC CASSFLQTYGYTF
TRBD1 TRBJ1-3 TRBV4-1 NA TGCGCCAGCAGCCAAGACCAGGGGGTCTCTGGAAACACCATATATTTT CASSQDQGVSGNTIYF
NA TRBJ1-5 TRBV6-1 NA TGTGCCAGCAGTGAATATGCGAATAGCAATCAGCCCCAGCATTTT CASSEYANSNQPQHF
NA TRBJ2-7 TRBV7-9 few TGTGCCAGCAGCCCTACGAGGGGAGGCTACGAGCAGTACTTC CASSPTRGGYEQYF
TRBD1 TRBJ1-5 TRBV2 NA TGTGCCAGCACCCAGACAGGGGCCGAAAATCAGCCCCAGCATTTT CASTQTGAENQPQHF
NA TRBJ1-6 TRBV10-3 NA TGTGCCAGCAGTTACTCGATAGCATGGAATTCACCCCTCCACTTT CASSYSIAWNSPLHF
NA TRBJ2-5 TRBV10-3 NA TGTGCCAGCACCGCCCGGGGGGAGACCCAGTACTTC CASTARGETQYF
TRBD2 TRBJ2-2 TRBV9 NA TGTGCCAGCAGCGTAGTACCCCTAGCGGGAGTGGACACCGGGGAGCTGTTTTTT CASSVVPLAGVDTGELFF
NA TRBJ1-5 TRBV7-8 once TGTGCCAGCAGCTTAGCTGGGGACCATCTTCTTCAGCCCCAGCATTTT CASSLAGDHLLQPQHF
TRBD1 TRBJ2-7 TRBV29-1 few TGCGCCACCCGCCCGGGACAGGGGTGGCACGAGCAGTACTTC CATRPGQGWHEQYF
NA TRBJ2-5 TRBV4-1 NA TGCGCCAGCAGCGGGAGCCAGCGAGAGACCCAGTACTTC CASSGSQRETQYF
NA TRBJ1-2 TRBV5-6 NA TGTGCCAGCAGCCCTGGAGGCAGGGGTAGCTATGGCTACACCTTC CASSPGGRGSYGYTF
NA TRBJ1-1 TRBV4-1 NA TGCGCCAGCAGCCAAGTTGGGACACCCCACACTGAAGCTTTCTTT CASSQVGTPHTEAFF
TRBD1 TRBJ1-2 TRBV6-1 NA TGTGCCAGCAGTGCTTTGACAGGGGGCGACGGCTACACCTTC CASSALTGGDGYTF
NA TRBJ1-6 TRBV3-1 NA TGTGCCAGCAGCGACAGGCCCTATAATTCACCCCTCCACTTT CASSDRPYNSPLHF
NA TRBJ1-2 TRBV2 few TGTGCCAGCGGCCGGGACAACGTCTATGGCTACACCTTC CASGRDNVYGYTF
NA TRBJ1-6 TRBV20-1 many TGCAGTGCTAGCTCACAGGTGGGGAATTCACCCCTCCACTTT CSASSQVGNSPLHF
NA TRBJ2-1 TRBV5-4 NA TGTGCCAGCAGTTTCGACAGGTTCGGGAGCTCCTACAATGAGCAGTTCTTC CASSFDRFGSSYNEQFF
NA TRBJ2-2 TRBV7-2 NA TGTGCCAGCAGTTCTCGGCAAGGACGGATGAACACCGGGGAGCTGTTTTTT CASSSRQGRMNTGELFF
TRBD1 TRBJ1-5 TRBV2 NA TGTGCCAGCAAGCGGGACAGTCGAAATCAGCCCCAGCATTTT CASKRDSRNQPQHF
NA TRBJ2-3 TRBV25-1 NA TGTGCCACACGGGGGAGCACAGATACGCAGTATTTT CATRGSTDTQYF
NA TRBJ2-7 TRBV2 NA TGTGCCAGCACTCCTGGGGGGAGGTCCTACGAGCAGTACTTC CASTPGGRSYEQYF
NA TRBJ2-5 TRBV10-2 NA TGCGCCAGCAGTGAGTCGGAGGGCAGGAGACAAGAGACCCAGTACTTC CASSESEGRRQETQYF
NA TRBJ2-7 TRBV20-1 NA TGCAGTGCTAGCCTGACGGGGTTCGCTACCCCCAACCACGAGCAGTACTTC CSASLTGFATPNHEQYF
NA TRBJ2-2 TRBV7-8 NA TGTGCCAGCAGCCAGGATGGAACAGCCGCGAACACCGGGGAGCTGTTTTTT CASSQDGTAANTGELFF
NA TRBJ2-5 TRBV7-3 NA TGTGCCAGCAGCTGGCGGGGAGGAAGGGAGACCCAGTACTTC CASSWRGGRETQYF
TRBD2 TRBJ2-7 TRBV20-1 NA TGCAGTCCCTTATGGGGGGGAGGGATCGAGCAGTACTTC CSPLWGGGIEQYF
TRBD1 TRBJ1-1 TRBV5-5 NA TGTGCCAGCAGCTTGGGGACAGGGGAGAACACTGAAGCTTTCTTT CASSLGTGENTEAFF
NA TRBJ2-2 TRBV2 NA TGTGCCAGCAGTTCCCCCCTTAGGACCGGGGAGCTGTTTTTT CASSSPLRTGELFF
TRBD1 TRBJ1-5 TRBV12-3/TRBV12-4 NA TGTGCCAGCAGTTTTGGAGACAGGGGGGTGCCCCAGCATTTT CASSFGDRGVPQHF
NA TRBJ2-2 TRBV24-1 few TGTGCCACCAGTGCGGCCAACACCGGGGAGCTGTTTTTT CATSAANTGELFF
NA TRBJ2-3 TRBV2 NA TGTGCCAGCAGTAAAAGGGGGGGCGGGAGCCTCACAGATACGCAGTATTTT CASSKRGGGSLTDTQYF
TRBD1 TRBJ2-7 TRBV19 many TGTGCCAGTAGTCCGGACAGGACCTACGAGCAGTACTTC CASSPDRTYEQYF
NA TRBJ1-5 TRBV20-1 few TGCAGTGCTAGAACGGGAAATCAGCCCCAGCATTTT CSARTGNQPQHF
NA TRBJ1-1 TRBV29-1 NA TGCACCATTCTCCAGGGTTGGGGGACTGAAGCTTTCTTT CTILQGWGTEAFF
NA TRBJ1-2 TRBV2 many TGTGCCAGCAGCAGTTCCAGGGTGCCCGGCTATGGCTACACCTTC CASSSSRVPGYGYTF
NA TRBJ1-2 TRBV29-1 many TGCAGCGTTGAAGATCGGGGGGTCTATGGCTACACCTTC CSVEDRGVYGYTF
TRBD1 TRBJ1-6 TRBV5-1 NA TGCGCCAGCAGCTTGGCCGGGACAGGGACGCGACCCCTCCACTTT CASSLAGTGTRPLHF
NA TRBJ2-7 TRBV29-1 many TGCAGCGCCCTTTTTGTGGCACAGGGATACTACGAGCAGTACTTC CSALFVAQGYYEQYF
NA TRBJ1-1 TRBV24-1 NA TGTGCCACCATGAAGAACACTGAAGCTTTCTTT CATMKNTEAFF
NA TRBJ2-5 TRBV19 NA TGTGCCAGTACCCAAGACAACCAAGAGACCCAGTACTTC CASTQDNQETQYF